This is a list of T cell receptor beta chains from one sample in a study of cytomegalovirus exposure and HLA in healthy donors. Clones were sequenced by immunoSEQ multiplex PCR, and TCRdb holds only the in-frame ones, with some missing. This sample carries around 130,000 clones, about 71% of them seen once, and the ten largest clones take about 3%. Specimen: PBMCs. The receptors originated from an older woman in good health and CMV-seropositive. CDR3s include the opening cysteine and the closing phenylalanine or tryptophan. A D gene is named only where the DNA matches it firmly. Rows give clone size only sometimes, using once, few, many, or a class for an expanded clone.

D gene	clone size	V gene	CDR3 length	J gene	CDR3 DNA	CDR3 protein
TRBD1	-	TRBV5-1	16	TRBJ2-3	TGCGCCAGCAGCTTGGGGGTACAGGGGGGCACAGATACGCAGTATTTT	CASSLGVQGGTDTQYF
TRBD1	-	TRBV5-1	15	TRBJ2-5	TGCGCCAGCAGCCCGACAGGGGGCAAGGGGGAGACCCAGTACTTC	CASSPTGGKGETQYF
TRBD1	-	TRBV5-1	16	TRBJ1-3	TGCGCCAGCAGCACGTCGGACAGGGGGGTTGGAAACACCATATATTTT	CASSTSDRGVGNTIYF
TRBD2	-	TRBV4-1	15	TRBJ2-5	TGCGCCAGCAGCCAAGTGAGTGCGGGGGGAGGGGAGCAGTACTTC	CASSQVSAGGGEQYF
TRBD2	-	TRBV7-9	18	TRBJ2-6	TGTGCCAGCAGCTTAGTGGGACTAGCGGGGCCTGGGGCCAACGTCCTGACTTTC	CASSLVGLAGPGANVLTF
TRBD2	-	TRBV4-1	16	TRBJ2-1	TGCGCCAGCAGCCAAGAAGTCCGAGGCGGGGGGGGTGAGCAGTTCTTC	CASSQEVRGGGGEQFF
TRBD1	few	TRBV13	14	TRBJ1-1	TGTGCCAGCAGCCCGCGAGGGGGACAGGGGGAAGCTTTCTTT	CASSPRGGQGEAFF
-	-	TRBV4-1	13	TRBJ2-3	TGCGCCAGCAGCCATCTAGAGGCAGATACGCAGTATTTT	CASSHLEADTQYF
TRBD1	few	TRBV5-5	15	TRBJ1-2	TGTGCCAGCAGCCCGGGACAGCTTCTCTCCTATGGCTACACCTTC	CASSPGQLLSYGYTF
-	-	TRBV6-1	12	TRBJ2-7	TGTGCCAGCCCCGGGTCTGTCTACGAGCAGTACTTC	CASPGSVYEQYF
-	-	TRBV19	15	TRBJ1-1	TGTGCCAGTAGCGATATCATGGGAGTGAACACTGAAGCTTTCTTT	CASSDIMGVNTEAFF
-	few	TRBV5-1	13	TRBJ2-7	TGCGCCAGCAGCCCCTCAGGGACCTACGAGCAGTACTTC	CASSPSGTYEQYF
TRBD1	-	TRBV4-1	20	TRBJ1-2	TGCGCCAGCAGCCAAGATCTTATCCTTCCCACAACAGGGGCGAGGTATGGCTACACCTTC	CASSQDLILPTTGARYGYTF
-	-	TRBV7-9	15	TRBJ2-2	TGTGCCAGCAGCTTAGAGACACGAAGCACCGGGGAGCTGTTTTTT	CASSLETRSTGELFF
TRBD2	-	TRBV9	16	TRBJ2-7	TGTGCCAGCAGCGTACAGGCGGGGGGAAGCTCCTACGAGCAGTACTTC	CASSVQAGGSSYEQYF
-	-	TRBV9	12	TRBJ1-2	TGTGCCAGCAGCGTAGGAGAGCTCGGCTACACCTTC	CASSVGELGYTF
-	-	TRBV5-5	13	TRBJ2-7	TGTGCCAGCAGCTTGCAGGGGGGCCACGAGCAGTACTTC	CASSLQGGHEQYF
TRBD1	-	TRBV6-1	18	TRBJ1-6	TGTGCCAGCAGTGTTGACAGGGGCCCCGCAAACTATAATTCACCCCTCCACTTT	CASSVDRGPANYNSPLHF
TRBD1	-	TRBV6-4	16	TRBJ2-1	TGTGCCAGCAGTGACCGCGGACAGGGCTTTTACAATGAGCAGTTCTTC	CASSDRGQGFYNEQFF
TRBD1	-	TRBV12-5	15	TRBJ2-7	TGTGCTAGTGGTAAGGGACAGGGATCGTCCTACGAGCAGTACTTC	CASGKGQGSSYEQYF
-	-	TRBV6-5	14	TRBJ1-5	TGTGCCAGCAGCTACCCAGGGAACAATCAGCCCCAGCATTTT	CASSYPGNNQPQHF
-	-	TRBV5-4	16	TRBJ2-1	TGTGCCAGCAGCTTGGATGGGGGGTTCTCCTACAATGAGCAGTTCTTC	CASSLDGGFSYNEQFF
-	-	TRBV29-1	14	TRBJ2-1	TGCAGCGTAGACGACAGGAGCTCCTACAATGAGCAGTTCTTC	CSVDDRSSYNEQFF
TRBD1	-	TRBV19	15	TRBJ1-2	TGTGCCAGTACCAGTGGACAGGCAGCTAACTATGGCTACACCTTC	CASTSGQAANYGYTF
-	-	TRBV6-1	13	TRBJ1-5	TGTGCCACTACCTGGGAGAACAATCAGCCCCAGCATTTT	CATTWENNQPQHF
-	-	TRBV7-8	17	TRBJ1-5	TGTGCCAGCAGCTTAGGTCGATCAGGGTGGGGCAATCAGCCCCAGCATTTT	CASSLGRSGWGNQPQHF
-	few	TRBV7-9	15	TRBJ1-2	TGTGCCAGCAGCCCCGCCGGGGTGGTTAACTATGGCTACACCTTC	CASSPAGVVNYGYTF
-	-	TRBV9	15	TRBJ1-1	TGTGCCAGCAGCGTAAGTATGTGGGAGTCCAATGAAGCTTTCTTT	CASSVSMWESNEAFF
TRBD2	-	TRBV5-4	14	TRBJ2-5	TGTGCCAGCAGCTTGGGTGGCGGGGGGGCTACCCAGTACTTC	CASSLGGGGATQYF
-	few	TRBV19	14	TRBJ1-1	TGTGCCAGTAGTATCTTGGGGGAGGGGCCTGAAGCTTTCTTT	CASSILGEGPEAFF
TRBD1	-	TRBV6-5	15	TRBJ2-1	TGTGCCAGCAGTTACTCCTGGGACAGCTACAATGAGCAGTTCTTC	CASSYSWDSYNEQFF
-	-	TRBV4-1	14	TRBJ2-7	TGCGCCAGCAGCCAAAATGGACAGCCCTACGAGCAGTACTTC	CASSQNGQPYEQYF
-	-	TRBV9	15	TRBJ2-2	TGTGCCAGCAGCGAAGTAGCTCAGAGCTCCGGGGAGCTGTTTTTT	CASSEVAQSSGELFF
-	-	TRBV9	15	TRBJ2-7	TGTGCCAGCAGCTTGGGGAGTTCCAGCTCCTACGAGCAGTACTTC	CASSLGSSSSYEQYF
TRBD1	-	TRBV5-1	12	TRBJ1-1	TGCGCCAGCGGCAGGGGGCACACTGAAGCTTTCTTT	CASGRGHTEAFF
-	-	TRBV5-8	15	TRBJ2-7	TGTGCCAGCAGCTTGGACTCCCTGTTGTCCTACGAGCAGTACTTC	CASSLDSLLSYEQYF
-	-	TRBV7-9	13	TRBJ2-7	TGTTCCAGCAGCTTATCGCCCAGCTACGAGCAGTACTTC	CSSSLSPSYEQYF
-	-	TRBV2	13	TRBJ1-6	TGTGCCAGCACTGGACTTAGTACCTCACCCCTCCACTTT	CASTGLSTSPLHF
TRBD2	-	TRBV6-4	16	TRBJ2-1	TGTGCCAGCAGTCCGAGACTAGCGGGGGGTTTTGTTGAGCAGTTCTTC	CASSPRLAGGFVEQFF
-	-	TRBV27	13	TRBJ2-3	TGTGCCAGCCGGGGGACTAGCACAGATACGCAGTATTTT	CASRGTSTDTQYF
-	few	TRBV4-2	12	TRBJ2-7	TGTGCCAGCAGCCAAAGCCCCTACGAGCAGTACTTC	CASSQSPYEQYF
-	-	TRBV5-8	15	TRBJ2-2	TGTGCCAGCAGCTTAGGACAGTCGAACACCGGGGAGCTGTTTTTT	CASSLGQSNTGELFF
-	once	TRBV11-2	15	TRBJ1-1	TGTGCCAGCAGCTTAGCCGGGACATTGAACACTGAAGCTTTCTTT	CASSLAGTLNTEAFF
TRBD1	once	TRBV19	15	TRBJ2-7	TGTGCCAGTAGTACCGGATACAGGGGGAGCCACGAGCAGTACTTC	CASSTGYRGSHEQYF
TRBD1	-	TRBV6-5	15	TRBJ1-2	TGTGCCAGCAGACGCCACGCGACAGGGTATGGCGGCTACACCTTC	CASRRHATGYGGYTF
-	-	TRBV19	13	TRBJ1-1	TGTGCCAGCGGGTCGGTGACGAACACTGAAGCTTTCTTT	CASGSVTNTEAFF
-	-	TRBV27	14	TRBJ1-6	TGTGCCAGCAGTTTAGGCCAGGTCAATTCACCCCTCCACTTT	CASSLGQVNSPLHF
TRBD1	few	TRBV7-2	18	TRBJ1-6	TGTGCCAGCAGCTTAGACCCCTCGACAGGGGGCCTTCGATCACCCCTCCACTTT	CASSLDPSTGGLRSPLHF
TRBD1	-	TRBV5-4	13	TRBJ1-1	TGTGCCAGCAGCTCTCCGGGACAGGTCAGAGCTTTCTTT	CASSSPGQVRAFF
TRBD2	-	TRBV5-1	16	TRBJ2-5	TGCGCCAGCAGCCTCGGGACTAGCGGGGGGCAAGAGACCCAGTACTTC	CASSLGTSGGQETQYF
TRBD2	-	TRBV4-1	15	TRBJ2-7	TGCGCCAGCAGCTCACATAGCGGGGGAGCCTACGAGCAGTACTTC	CASSSHSGGAYEQYF
-	-	TRBV18	14	TRBJ1-2	TGTGCCAGCTCACCTCCCACAGGGAACTATGGCTACACCTTC	CASSPPTGNYGYTF
-	few	TRBV7-3	14	TRBJ1-1	TGTGCCAGCAGCCCAGGTAGCGGGAACACTGAAGCTTTCTTT	CASSPGSGNTEAFF
TRBD2	once	TRBV2	14	TRBJ2-1	TGTGCCAGCAGTGAACAGCGGGGGGGCAATGAGCAGTTCTTC	CASSEQRGGNEQFF
TRBD2	few	TRBV19	16	TRBJ2-3	TGTGCCAGTAGTCTCCAGCGGGATGGGATAGGAGATACGCAGTATTTT	CASSLQRDGIGDTQYF